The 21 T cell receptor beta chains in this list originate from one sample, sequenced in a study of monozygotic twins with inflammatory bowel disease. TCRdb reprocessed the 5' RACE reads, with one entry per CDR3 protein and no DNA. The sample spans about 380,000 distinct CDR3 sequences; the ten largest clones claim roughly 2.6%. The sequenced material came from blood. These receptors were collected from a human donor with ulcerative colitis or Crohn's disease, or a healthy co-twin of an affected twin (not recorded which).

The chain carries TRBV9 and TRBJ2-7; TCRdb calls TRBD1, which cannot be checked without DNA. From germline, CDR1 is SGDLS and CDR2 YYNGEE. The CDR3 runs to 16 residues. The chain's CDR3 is CASSSRPGTASYEQYF.

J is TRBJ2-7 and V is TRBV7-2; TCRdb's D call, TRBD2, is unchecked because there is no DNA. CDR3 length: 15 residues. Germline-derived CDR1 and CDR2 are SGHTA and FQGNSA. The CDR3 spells CASSTTGLAVYEQYF.

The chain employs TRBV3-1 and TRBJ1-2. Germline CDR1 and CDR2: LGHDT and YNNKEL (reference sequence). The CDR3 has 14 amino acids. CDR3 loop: CASSQGGIREGYTF.

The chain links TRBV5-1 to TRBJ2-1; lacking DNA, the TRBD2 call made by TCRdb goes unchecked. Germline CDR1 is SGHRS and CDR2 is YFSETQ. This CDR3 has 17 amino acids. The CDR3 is CASSLGVSASGYNEQFF.

CDR3: CASSPGTSGIHIQYF. This chain links TRBV18 with TRBJ2-4; TCRdb's D call, TRBD2, is unchecked because there is no DNA. The length of the CDR3 is 15 residues. Germline V lookup: CDR1 KGHSH, CDR2 LQKENI.

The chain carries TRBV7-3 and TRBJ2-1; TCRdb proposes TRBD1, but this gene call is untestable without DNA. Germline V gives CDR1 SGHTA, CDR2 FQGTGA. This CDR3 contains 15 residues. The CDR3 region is CASSLMGQGANEQFF.

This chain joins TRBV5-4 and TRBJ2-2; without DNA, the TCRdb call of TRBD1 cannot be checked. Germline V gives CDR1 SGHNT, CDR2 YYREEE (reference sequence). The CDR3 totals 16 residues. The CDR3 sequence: CASSWGQGTGTGELFF. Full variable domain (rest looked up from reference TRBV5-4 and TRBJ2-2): ETGVTQSPTHLIKTRGQQVTLRCSSQSGHNTVSWYQQALGQGPQFIFQYYREEENGRGNFPPRFSGLQFPNYSSELNVNALELDDSALYLCASSWGQGTGTGELFFGEGSRLTVL.

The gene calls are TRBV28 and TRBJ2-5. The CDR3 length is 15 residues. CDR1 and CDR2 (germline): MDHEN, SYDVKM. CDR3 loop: CASSLTTESQETQYF.

The CDR3: CSVGTVRYEQYF. V usage is TRBV29-1 and J usage is TRBJ2-7; checking the TCRdb D call of TRBD1 is not possible without DNA. This CDR3 has 12 amino acids. Germline V lookup: CDR1 SQVTM, CDR2 ANQGSEA.

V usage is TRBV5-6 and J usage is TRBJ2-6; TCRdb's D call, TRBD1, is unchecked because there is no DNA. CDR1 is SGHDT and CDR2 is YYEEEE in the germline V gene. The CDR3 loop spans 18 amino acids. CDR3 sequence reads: CASINWGTGSSGANVLTF.

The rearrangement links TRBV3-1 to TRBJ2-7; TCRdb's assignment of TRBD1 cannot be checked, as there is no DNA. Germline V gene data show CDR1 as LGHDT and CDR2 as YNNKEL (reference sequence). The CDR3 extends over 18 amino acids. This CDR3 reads CASSHLPRGSGARDEQYF.

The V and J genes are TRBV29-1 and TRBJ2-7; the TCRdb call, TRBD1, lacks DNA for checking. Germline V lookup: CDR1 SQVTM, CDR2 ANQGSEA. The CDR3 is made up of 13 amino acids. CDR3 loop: CSVRGTGRYEQYF.

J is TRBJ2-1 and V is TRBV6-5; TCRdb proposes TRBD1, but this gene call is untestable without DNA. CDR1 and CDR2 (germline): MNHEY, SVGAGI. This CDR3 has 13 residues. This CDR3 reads CASSYTGAGEQFF.

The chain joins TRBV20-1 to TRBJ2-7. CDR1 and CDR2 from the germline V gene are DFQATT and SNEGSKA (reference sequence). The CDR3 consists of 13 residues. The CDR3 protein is CSARAVAGYEQYF.

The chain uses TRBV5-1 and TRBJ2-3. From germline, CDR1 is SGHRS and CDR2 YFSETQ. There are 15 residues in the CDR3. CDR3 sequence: CASSLAFMTDSMQYF.

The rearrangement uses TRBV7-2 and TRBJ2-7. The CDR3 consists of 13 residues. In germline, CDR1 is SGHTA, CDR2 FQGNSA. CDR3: CASSLGRIYEQYF.

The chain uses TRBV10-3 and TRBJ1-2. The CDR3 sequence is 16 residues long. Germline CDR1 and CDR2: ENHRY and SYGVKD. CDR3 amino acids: CAISSWEAADPYGYTF.

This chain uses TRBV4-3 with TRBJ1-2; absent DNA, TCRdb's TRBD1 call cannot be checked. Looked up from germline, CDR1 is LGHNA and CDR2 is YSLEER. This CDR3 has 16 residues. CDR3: CASSQDLVGQGKSYTF.

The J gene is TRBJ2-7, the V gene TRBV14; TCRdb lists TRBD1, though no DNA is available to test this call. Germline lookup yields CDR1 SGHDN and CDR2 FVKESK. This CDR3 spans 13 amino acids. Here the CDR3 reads CASHRGPSYEQYF.

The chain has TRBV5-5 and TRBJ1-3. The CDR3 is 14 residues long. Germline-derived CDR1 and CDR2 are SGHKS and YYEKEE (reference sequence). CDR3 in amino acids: CASSLGGWGNTIYF.

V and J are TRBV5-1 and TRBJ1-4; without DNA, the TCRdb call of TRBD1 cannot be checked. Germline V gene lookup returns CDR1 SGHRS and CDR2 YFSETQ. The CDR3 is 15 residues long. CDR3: CASSLGDREIGKLFF.